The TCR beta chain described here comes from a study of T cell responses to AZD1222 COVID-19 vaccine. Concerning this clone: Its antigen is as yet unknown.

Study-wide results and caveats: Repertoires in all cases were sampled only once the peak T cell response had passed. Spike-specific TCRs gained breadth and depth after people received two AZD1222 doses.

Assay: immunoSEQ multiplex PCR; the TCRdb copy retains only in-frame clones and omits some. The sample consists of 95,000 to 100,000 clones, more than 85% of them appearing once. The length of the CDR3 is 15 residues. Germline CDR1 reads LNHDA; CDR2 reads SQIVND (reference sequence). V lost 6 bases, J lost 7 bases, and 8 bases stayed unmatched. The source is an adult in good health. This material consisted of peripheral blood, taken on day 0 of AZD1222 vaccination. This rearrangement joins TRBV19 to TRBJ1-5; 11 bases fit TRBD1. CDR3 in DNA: TGTGCCAGTAGCCTCGGACAGGGGGCGGACCAGCCCCAGCATTTT. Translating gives CASSLGQGADQPQHF.